Reported below is one T cell receptor beta chain. Measured with immunoSEQ multiplex PCR; TCRdb has only the in-frame clones, and not every one. The table records 45,000 to 55,000 clones, over 80% of them present only once. The sample belongs to a study of OX40 agonist ivuxolimab in advanced cancers. Study information: Partial responses were seen in three patients, one with hepatocellular carcinoma and two with cutaneous melanoma.

This clonotype originated in an adult with an advanced solid tumor such as melanoma, head and neck, liver or kidney cancer. Sequenced material: CD4+ or CD8+ T cells sorted from blood, taken in a trial of the OX40 agonist ivuxolimab.

CDR3 protein: CASSIPSLTSTDTQYF. The CDR3 nucleotides read TGTGCCAGTAGTATCCCGTCTCTCACTAGCACAGATACGCAGTATTTT. The V gene is TRBV19, the J gene TRBJ2-3; no definite D call. V shed 3 bases and J shed 0 bases, with 13 bases lying between them. The CDR3 has 16 residues. CDR1 is LNHDA and CDR2 is SQIVND in the germline V gene (reference sequence). Drawing the rest from reference TRBV19 and TRBJ2-3, the complete variable domain is DGGITQSPKYLFRKEGQNVTLSCEQNLNHDAMYWYRQDPGQGLRLIYYSQIVNDFQKGDIAEGYSVSREKKESFPLTVTSAQKNPTAFYLCASSIPSLTSTDTQYFGPGTRLTVL.